A single count supports the clone carrying this T cell receptor (beta chain). Its antigen is unidentified. The PCR contained 60 Vbeta and 13 Jbeta primers. The data were produced by immunoSEQ multiplex PCR, yet TCRdb's version contains in-frame clones alone and is incomplete. The sample consists of a few hundred thousand clones, roughly 80% of them appearing once. The record originates from a study of cytomegalovirus exposure and HLA in healthy donors. Points from the study as a whole: Because they were indistinguishable, some V segments, including TRBV6-2 and TRBV6-3, were excluded.

V lost 5 bases to trimming and J lost 3 bases, with 10 bases between them. The germline V gene encodes CDR1 MNHNS and CDR2 SASEGT. The CDR3 loop spans 14 amino acids. The TCR was taken from a man aged 25-45 years in good health and CMV-seronegative. The specimen was PBMCs. The V gene is TRBV6-1, the J gene TRBJ2-2; D is ambiguous. The CDR3 nucleotides are TGTGCCAGCAGTTATAGACGGGACACCGGGGAGCTGTTTTTT. Translating it yields CASSYRRDTGELFF.